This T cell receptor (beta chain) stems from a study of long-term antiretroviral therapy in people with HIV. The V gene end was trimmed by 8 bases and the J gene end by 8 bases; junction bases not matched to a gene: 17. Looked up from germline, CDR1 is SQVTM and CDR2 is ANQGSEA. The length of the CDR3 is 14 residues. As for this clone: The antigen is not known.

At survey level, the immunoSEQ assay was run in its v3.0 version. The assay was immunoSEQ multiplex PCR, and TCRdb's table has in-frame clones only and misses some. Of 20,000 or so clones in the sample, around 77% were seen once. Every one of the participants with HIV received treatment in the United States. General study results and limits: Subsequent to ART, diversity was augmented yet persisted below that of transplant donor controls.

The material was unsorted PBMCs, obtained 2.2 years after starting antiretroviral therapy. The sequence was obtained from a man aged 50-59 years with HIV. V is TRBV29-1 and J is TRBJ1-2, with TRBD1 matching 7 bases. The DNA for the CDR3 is TGCAGCTACCTCCGACAGGGCGCTGGGGAGGGCTACACCTTC. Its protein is CSYLRQGAGEGYTF. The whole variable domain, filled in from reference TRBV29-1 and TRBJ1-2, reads SAVISQKPSRDICQRGTSLTIQCQVDSQVTMMFWYRQQPGQSLTLIATANQGSEATYESGFVIDKFPISRPNLTFSTLTVSNMSPEDSSIYLCSYLRQGAGEGYTFGSGTRLTVV.